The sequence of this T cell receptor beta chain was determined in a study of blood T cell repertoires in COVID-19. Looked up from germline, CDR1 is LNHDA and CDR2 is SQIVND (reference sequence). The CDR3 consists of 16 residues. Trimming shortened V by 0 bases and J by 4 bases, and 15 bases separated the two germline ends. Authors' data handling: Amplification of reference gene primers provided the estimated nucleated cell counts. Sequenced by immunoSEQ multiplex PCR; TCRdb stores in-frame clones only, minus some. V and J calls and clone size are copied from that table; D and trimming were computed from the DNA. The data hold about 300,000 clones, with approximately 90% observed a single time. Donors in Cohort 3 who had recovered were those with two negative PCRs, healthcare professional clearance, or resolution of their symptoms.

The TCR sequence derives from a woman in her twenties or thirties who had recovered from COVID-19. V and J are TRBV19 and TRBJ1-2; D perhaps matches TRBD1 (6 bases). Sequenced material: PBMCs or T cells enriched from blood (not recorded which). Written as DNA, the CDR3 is TGTGCCAGTAGTATAGATCGCTTTCGACAGGCCTATGGCTACACCTTC. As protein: CASSIDRFRQAYGYTF.